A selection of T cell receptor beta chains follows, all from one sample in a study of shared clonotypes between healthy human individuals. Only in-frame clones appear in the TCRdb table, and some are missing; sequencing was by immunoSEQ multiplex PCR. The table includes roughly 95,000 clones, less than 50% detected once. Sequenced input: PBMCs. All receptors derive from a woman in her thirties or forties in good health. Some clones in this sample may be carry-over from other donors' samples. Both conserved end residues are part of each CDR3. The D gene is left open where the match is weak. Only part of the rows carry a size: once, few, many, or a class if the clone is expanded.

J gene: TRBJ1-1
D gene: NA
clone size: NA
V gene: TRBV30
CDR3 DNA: TGTGCCTGGAGTGTAAGGTTTGGAGCTTTCTTT
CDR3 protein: CAWSVRFGAFF

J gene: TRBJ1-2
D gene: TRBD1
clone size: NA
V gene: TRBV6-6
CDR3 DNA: TGTGCCAGTAGGGAACAGGGGGCTCATGGCTACACCTTC
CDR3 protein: CASREQGAHGYTF

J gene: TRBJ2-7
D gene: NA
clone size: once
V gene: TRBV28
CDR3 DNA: TGTGCCAGCTCACCACGGGGCGGGACGATCTACGAGCAGTACTTC
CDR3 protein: CASSPRGGTIYEQYF

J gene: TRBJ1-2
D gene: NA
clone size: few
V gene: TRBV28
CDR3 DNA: TGTGCCAGCAGTTTATTGGGGGGCGGCTACACCTTC
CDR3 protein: CASSLLGGGYTF

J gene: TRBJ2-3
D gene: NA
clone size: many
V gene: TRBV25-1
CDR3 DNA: TGTGCCAGCAGTGAATTCATTGGGCTCCCAGATACGCAGTATTTT
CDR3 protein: CASSEFIGLPDTQYF

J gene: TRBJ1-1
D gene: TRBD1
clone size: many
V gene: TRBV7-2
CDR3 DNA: TGTGCCAGCAGCTGGGGACAGGGGACTGAAGCTTTCTTT
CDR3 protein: CASSWGQGTEAFF

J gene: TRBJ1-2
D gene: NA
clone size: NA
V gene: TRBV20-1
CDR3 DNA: TGCAGTGCTAGAGATTTCGGTGGCTACACCTTC
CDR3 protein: CSARDFGGYTF

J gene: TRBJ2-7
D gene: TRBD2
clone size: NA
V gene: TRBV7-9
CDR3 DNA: TGTGCCAGCAGCTTATCACTAGCGGGTTCCTACGAGCAGTACTTC
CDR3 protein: CASSLSLAGSYEQYF

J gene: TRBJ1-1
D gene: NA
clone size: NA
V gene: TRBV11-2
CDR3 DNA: TGTGCCAGCAGCTTAAAAGGTTCGGAGGTCACTGAAGCTTTCTTT
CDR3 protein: CASSLKGSEVTEAFF

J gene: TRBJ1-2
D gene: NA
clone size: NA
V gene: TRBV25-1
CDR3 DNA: TGTGCCAGCAGTGACCGGGCCTCCCACTATGGCTACACCTTC
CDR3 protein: CASSDRASHYGYTF

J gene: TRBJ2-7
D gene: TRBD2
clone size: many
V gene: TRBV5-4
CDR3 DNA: TGTGCCAGCAGCTTGAGTAGCGGGATTTCCTACGAGCAGTACTTC
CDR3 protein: CASSLSSGISYEQYF

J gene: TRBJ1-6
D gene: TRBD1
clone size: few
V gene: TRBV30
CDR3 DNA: TGTGCCTGGCGGGGACAGGAAAATTCACCCCTCCACTTT
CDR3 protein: CAWRGQENSPLHF

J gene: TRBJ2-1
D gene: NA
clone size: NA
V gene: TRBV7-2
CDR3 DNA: TGTGCCAGCAGCTTAAGGTTGGCAGCCTACAATGAGCAGTTCTTC
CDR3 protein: CASSLRLAAYNEQFF

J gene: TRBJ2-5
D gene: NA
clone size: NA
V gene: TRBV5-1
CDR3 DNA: TGCGCCAGCAGCTTGGAGGGGGAGACCCAGTACTTC
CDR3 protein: CASSLEGETQYF

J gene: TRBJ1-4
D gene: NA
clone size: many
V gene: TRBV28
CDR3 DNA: TGTGCCAGCAGTTCACCTGACAGAAAAAAACTGTTTTTT
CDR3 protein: CASSSPDRKKLFF

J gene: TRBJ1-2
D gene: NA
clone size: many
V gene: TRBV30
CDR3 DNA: TGTGCCTGGGTATACTCCCGGGTCCTTTTGAACTATGGCTACACCTTC
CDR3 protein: CAWVYSRVLLNYGYTF

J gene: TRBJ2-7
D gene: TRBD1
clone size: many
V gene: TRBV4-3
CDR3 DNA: TGCGCCAGCAGCCGGGACGGGACAGGGGCCTACGAGCAGTACTTC
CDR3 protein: CASSRDGTGAYEQYF

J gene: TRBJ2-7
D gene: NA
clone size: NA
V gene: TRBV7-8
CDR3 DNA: TGTGCCAGCAGCTTATTCTCCACAGGGTCTACCTACGAGCAGTACTTC
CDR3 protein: CASSLFSTGSTYEQYF

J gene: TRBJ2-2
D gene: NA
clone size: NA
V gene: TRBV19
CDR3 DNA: TGTGCCACTAAACCGATCGGAGGCACCGGGGAGCTGTTTTTT
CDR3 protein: CATKPIGGTGELFF

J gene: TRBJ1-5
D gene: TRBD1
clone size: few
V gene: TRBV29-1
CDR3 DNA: TGCAGCGTGGGGACAGGGGGGGTAAATCAGCCCCAGCATTTT
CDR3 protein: CSVGTGGVNQPQHF

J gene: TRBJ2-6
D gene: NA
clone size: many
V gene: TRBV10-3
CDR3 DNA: TGTGCCAGCAGTGAATTGGACTTCTCTGGGGCCAACGTCCTGACTTTC
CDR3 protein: CASSELDFSGANVLTF

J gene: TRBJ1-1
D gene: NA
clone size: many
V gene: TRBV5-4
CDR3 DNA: TGTGCCAGCAGCCCGCAGGGGACTGAAGCTTTCTTT
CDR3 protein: CASSPQGTEAFF

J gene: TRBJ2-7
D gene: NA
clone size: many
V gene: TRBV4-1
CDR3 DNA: TGCGCCAGCAGCCAAGTAGTCAGCTCCTACGAGCAGTACTTC
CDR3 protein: CASSQVVSSYEQYF

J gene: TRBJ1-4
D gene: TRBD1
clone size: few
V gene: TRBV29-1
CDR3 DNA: TGCAGCGTGGGACAGGGAAATGAAAAACTGTTTTTT
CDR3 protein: CSVGQGNEKLFF

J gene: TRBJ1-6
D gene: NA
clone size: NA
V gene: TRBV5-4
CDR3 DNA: TGTGCCAGCAGCTCCACGTCAGGGAGCTCCTATAATTCACCCCTCCACTTT
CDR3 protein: CASSSTSGSSYNSPLHF

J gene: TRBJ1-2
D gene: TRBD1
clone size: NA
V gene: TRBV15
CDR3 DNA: TGTGCCACCAGCAGAGATGGACAGGGGGCGGCCTATGGCTACACCTTC
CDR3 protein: CATSRDGQGAAYGYTF

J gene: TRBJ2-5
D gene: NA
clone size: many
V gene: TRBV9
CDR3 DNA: TGTGCCAGCAGCCCCCGCTCTGGGAGTGGGACCCAGTACTTC
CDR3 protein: CASSPRSGSGTQYF

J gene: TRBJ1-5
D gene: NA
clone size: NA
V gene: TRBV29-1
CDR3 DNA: TGCAGCGTTGAAACGGACCGACGGTCCCAGCATTTT
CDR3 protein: CSVETDRRSQHF

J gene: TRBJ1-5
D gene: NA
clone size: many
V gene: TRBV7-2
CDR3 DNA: TGTGCCAGCAGCCCAAAGACCACGGATGGTCAGCCCCAGCATTTT
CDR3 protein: CASSPKTTDGQPQHF

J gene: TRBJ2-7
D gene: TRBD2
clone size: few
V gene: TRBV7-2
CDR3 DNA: TGTGCCAGCAGCTTACAGGGACTAGCGGGCTACGAGCAGTACTTC
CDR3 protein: CASSLQGLAGYEQYF

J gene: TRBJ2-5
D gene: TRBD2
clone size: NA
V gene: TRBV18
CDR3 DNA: TGTGCCAGCTCACCGACTCCGGGGGGAGTCGGGGAGACCCAGTACTTC
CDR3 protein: CASSPTPGGVGETQYF

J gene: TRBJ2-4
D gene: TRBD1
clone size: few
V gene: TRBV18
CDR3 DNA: TGTGCCAGCTCCCCACGGGACAGGGTCGCCAAAAACATTCAGTACTTC
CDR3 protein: CASSPRDRVAKNIQYF

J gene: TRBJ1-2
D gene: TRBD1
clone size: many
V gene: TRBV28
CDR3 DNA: TGTGCCAGCAGTTTACTGGGACAGGGGGATGGCTACACCTTC
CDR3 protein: CASSLLGQGDGYTF

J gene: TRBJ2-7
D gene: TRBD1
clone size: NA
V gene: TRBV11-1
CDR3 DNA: TGTGCCAGCAGCTTATCGACAGGGGGATCCTACGAGCAGTACTTC
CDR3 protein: CASSLSTGGSYEQYF

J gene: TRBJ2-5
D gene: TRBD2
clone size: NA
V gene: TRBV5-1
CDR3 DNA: TGCGCCAGCAGCATAGGACTAGCGGGAGGGAGAGAGACCCAGTACTTC
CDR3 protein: CASSIGLAGGRETQYF

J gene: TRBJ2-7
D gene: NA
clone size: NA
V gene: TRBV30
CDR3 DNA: TGTGCCTGGAGTATGGGTAGTTCCTACGAGCAGTACTTC
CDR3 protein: CAWSMGSSYEQYF

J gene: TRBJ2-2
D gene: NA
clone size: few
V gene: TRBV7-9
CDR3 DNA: TGTGCCAGCAGCTTCGGTGCGAGCGGGGAGCTGTTTTTT
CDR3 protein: CASSFGASGELFF

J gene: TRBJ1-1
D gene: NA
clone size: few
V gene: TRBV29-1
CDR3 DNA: TGCAGCGTTGGGCTAGGGGGCACTGAAGCTTTCTTT
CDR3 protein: CSVGLGGTEAFF

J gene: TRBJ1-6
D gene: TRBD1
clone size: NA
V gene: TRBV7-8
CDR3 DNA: TGTGCCAGCAGATACCCGGGGACAGGGGATTCACCCCTCCACTTT
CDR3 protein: CASRYPGTGDSPLHF

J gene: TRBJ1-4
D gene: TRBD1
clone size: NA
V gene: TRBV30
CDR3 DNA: TGTGCCTGGAGGGACAGGCCGACAACTAATGAAAAACTGTTTTTT
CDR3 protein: CAWRDRPTTNEKLFF

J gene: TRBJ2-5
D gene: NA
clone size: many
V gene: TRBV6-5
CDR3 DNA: TGTGCCAGCAGTTACCGCAGACCCGATCAGACCCAGTACTTC
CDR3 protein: CASSYRRPDQTQYF

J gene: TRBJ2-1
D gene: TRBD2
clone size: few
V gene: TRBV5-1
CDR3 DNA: TGCGCCAGCAGCTTGGACCCCCCCGGAGGGAGGGCCAGGTCCAATGAGCAGTTCTTC
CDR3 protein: CASSLDPPGGRARSNEQFF

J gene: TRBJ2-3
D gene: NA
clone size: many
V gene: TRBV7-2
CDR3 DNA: TGTGCCAGCAGCTTAGACCCGAGTAGCGTCACAGATACGCAGTATTTT
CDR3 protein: CASSLDPSSVTDTQYF

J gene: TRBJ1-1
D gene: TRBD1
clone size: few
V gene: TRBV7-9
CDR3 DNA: TGTGCCAGCAGCTACGGGCTACAGGGGGCGCTTAACCGCCCTGAAGCTTTCTTT
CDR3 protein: CASSYGLQGALNRPEAFF